A single sample gave rise to the 27 T cell receptor beta chains below, sequenced in a study of OX40 agonist ivuxolimab in advanced cancers. The table came from immunoSEQ multiplex PCR; TCRdb's copy has only in-frame clones and leaves some out. In the table there are about 74,000 clones, roughly 83% of which are singletons. This material consisted of CD4+ or CD8+ T cells sorted from blood, taken in a trial of the OX40 agonist ivuxolimab. These TCRs come from an adult with an advanced solid tumor such as melanoma, head and neck, liver or kidney cancer.

The chain links TRBV6-5 to TRBJ2-3; D is undetermined. Germline V gene lookup returns CDR1 MNHEY and CDR2 SVGAGI. Trimming stripped 6 bases from V and 2 bases from J, with 9 bases between. The CDR3 has 13 amino acids. The CDR3 nucleotides are TGTGCCAGCAGATCAATAAACACAGATACGCAGTATTTT. It encodes CASRSINTDTQYF.

V gene TRBV5-6 combines with J gene TRBJ2-5; the match to TRBD1 covers 7 bases. The V gene's germline CDR1 is SGHDT and CDR2 YYEEEE. CDR3 length equals 14 residues. V lost 4 bases to trimming and J lost 6 bases; unmatched junction nucleotides: 9. The CDR3 nucleotides are TGTGCCAGCAGCCGGACAGGACAGATCCAGACCCAGTACTTC. Translating it yields CASSRTGQIQTQYF.

The V gene is TRBV2, the J gene TRBJ1-5; D possibly corresponds to TRBD1 (5 bases). This CDR3 is 14 amino acids long. The germline V and J ends were trimmed by 5 bases and 3 bases, with 11 bases remaining between them. Germline V gives CDR1 SNHLY, CDR2 FYNNEI. CDR3 in DNA: TGTGCCAGCAGTACTGACAGCCCCAATCAGCCCCAGCATTTT. Encoded protein: CASSTDSPNQPQHF.

This chain joins TRBV6-1 and TRBJ1-6; D unresolved. Trimming took 0 bases from V and 13 from J, leaving 10 bases between them. The CDR3 length is 13 residues. Germline V lookup: CDR1 MNHNS, CDR2 SASEGT. The CDR3 protein is CASSEAHMQPLHF. DNA of the CDR3: TGTGCCAGCAGTGAAGCCCACATGCAGCCCCTCCACTTT.

This clone turned up a few times. The chain joins TRBV7-3 to TRBJ1-1; D unresolved. Trimming took 1 base from V and 6 from J, leaving 6 bases between them. Germline CDR1 SGHTA, CDR2 FQGTGA. The CDR3 contains 12 residues. CDR3 protein: CASSLSGSEAFF. The DNA for the CDR3 is TGTGCCAGCAGCTTAAGTGGCTCTGAAGCTTTCTTT.

This clone was observed a few times. The chain uses TRBV19 and TRBJ2-2; the D is unclear. V lost 8 bases, J lost 3 bases, and 13 bases lay in between. The CDR3 contains 14 residues. CDR1 and CDR2 (germline): LNHDA, SQIVND (reference sequence). In DNA form, the CDR3 reads TGTGCCAGTCGAGTCCAGGCCCACACCGGGGAGCTGTTTTTT. This codes for CASRVQAHTGELFF.

V usage is TRBV9 and J usage is TRBJ2-7; 7 bases agree with TRBD2. This CDR3 region has 14 residues. The germline CDR1 and CDR2 sequences are SGDLS and YYNGEE. With V trimmed by 5 bases and J by 2 bases, 7 bases remained unmatched. The CDR3 loop reads CASSKAGTTYEQYF. As DNA, the CDR3 is TGTGCCAGCAGTAAAGCGGGGACCACCTACGAGCAGTACTTC.

The chain employs TRBV19 and TRBJ2-7; 10 nucleotides line up with TRBD2. Germline CDR1 and CDR2: LNHDA and SQIVND (reference sequence). CDR3 size: 18 residues. V shed 7 bases and J 3 bases; nucleotides not matched to a gene: 18. The CDR3 bases are TGTGCCAGTACCCCTCGGGCAGAGAGGACTAGCGGCATCTACGAGCAGTACTTC. Translated: CASTPRAERTSGIYEQYF.

This rearrangement joins TRBV18 to TRBJ2-3, with 10 bases matching TRBD2. There are 17 residues in the CDR3. J lost 6 bases, V lost 1 base, and 10 bases had no gene match. CDR1 and CDR2 from the germline V gene are KGHSH and LQKENI. This CDR3 reads CASSPQGLAKSGDTQYF. The DNA for the CDR3 is TGTGCCAGCTCACCACAGGGACTAGCGAAGTCTGGGGATACGCAGTATTTT.

The chain recombines TRBV2 with TRBJ2-6, with D possibly matching TRBD2 (7 bases). Germline CDR1 and CDR2: SNHLY and FYNNEI. V shed 10 bases and J shed 3 bases, with 16 bases lying between them. The CDR3 sequence is 15 residues long. In DNA, the CDR3 is TGTGCCACCCAGGCGGGGGCTGGTGGGGCCAACGTCCTGACTTTC. Its protein is CATQAGAGGANVLTF.

The gene calls are TRBV18 and TRBJ1-4; D gene uncertain. With 2 bases removed from V and 7 bases from J, the gap between germline ends came to 8 bases. The germline V gene encodes CDR1 KGHSH and CDR2 LQKENI. The CDR3 length is 13 residues. The DNA for the CDR3 is TGTGCCAGCTCACCAGGGAAGGGTGAAAAACTGTTTTTT. This encodes CASSPGKGEKLFF.

The J gene is TRBJ1-1, the V gene TRBV29-1; 7 bases are a match to TRBD1. CDR1 and CDR2 from the germline V gene are SQVTM and ANQGSEA. The CDR3 runs 16 residues. V was pared by 0 bases and J by 5 bases, with 12 bases of the junction left unmatched. DNA for the CDR3: TGCAGCGTTGAAGATCTTCAACCAGGGGGAAGAACTGAAGCTTTCTTT. Residues: CSVEDLQPGGRTEAFF.

The chain joins TRBV7-8 to TRBJ2-3; D is unresolved. The V gene lost 1 base and the J gene lost 0 bases, with 11 bases spanning the gap. This CDR3 has 16 amino acids. Germline V gene sequence: CDR1 SGHVS, CDR2 FQNEAQ. CDR3 nucleotides: TGTGCCAGCAGCTTAGAAATATCCACTAGCACAGATACGCAGTATTTT. It encodes CASSLEISTSTDTQYF.

This clone was detected once. The genes are TRBV5-4 and TRBJ1-2, with D unclear. The CDR3 has 13 residues. Trimming pared 0 bases from V and 4 bases from J, leaving 7 bases between. The germline gives CDR1 SGHNT, CDR2 YYREEE (reference sequence). The CDR3 coding sequence is TGTGCCAGCAGCTTGGGGGAGGGCTATGGCTACACCTTC. Amino acids: CASSLGEGYGYTF.

This chain uses TRBV5-1 with TRBJ2-7; D is uncertain. The CDR3 runs 14 residues. Germline values: CDR1 SGHRS, CDR2 YFSETQ. V was pared by 4 bases and J by 4 bases, with 15 bases between. The CDR3 nucleotides read TGCGCCAGCAGCCCCCGCTTTGAGAGATACGAGCAGTACTTC. This encodes CASSPRFERYEQYF.

The chain is built from TRBV28 and TRBJ2-6; TRBD1 matches 8 bases. The junction had 13 bases not matched to a gene; V was cut back by 5 bases and J by 1 base. Germline CDR1 is MDHEN and CDR2 is SYDVKM. The CDR3 covers 19 residues. The CDR3 loop is CASSPGQGRLSSGANVLTF. The CDR3 region has the DNA TGTGCCAGCAGTCCTGGACAGGGACGCCTTTCGTCTGGGGCCAACGTCCTGACTTTC.

The gene calls are TRBV27 and TRBJ1-5, with no clear D. Germline V CDR1 and CDR2: MNHEY, SMNVEV (reference sequence). V was pared by 5 bases and J by 9 bases, with 20 bases between. This CDR3 is built from 15 residues. DNA of the CDR3: TGTGCCAGCAGTCCACAACGAATCACGGGGTGGCCCCAGCATTTT. Protein: CASSPQRITGWPQHF.

This clone was seen more than once but under ten times. The chain combines TRBV11-2 with TRBJ2-7, with a weak D call TRBD2 (5 bases). This CDR3 comprises 14 residues. From germline, CDR1 is SGHAT and CDR2 FQNNGV. V lost 2 bases and J lost 6, with 14 bases in between. CDR3 in DNA: TGTGCCAGCAGCTTATTGGCGGGTCGGACCGAGCAGTACTTC. Translating gives CASSLLAGRTEQYF.

J is TRBJ2-3 and V is TRBV7-2, with 9 nucleotides matching TRBD2. The V and J ends lost 1 base and 2 bases, in that order; junction bases with no gene match: 13. The CDR3 consists of 19 residues. Germline lookup yields CDR1 SGHTA and CDR2 FQGNSA. CDR3 sequence (DNA): TGTGCCAGCAGCTTAGTCGGCGGGGGGGCGTTTCGTAACACAGATACGCAGTATTTT. Protein sequence: CASSLVGGGAFRNTDTQYF.

This chain uses TRBV5-1 with TRBJ2-7, with TRBD1 matching 9 bases. The length of the CDR3 is 14 residues. Germline loops: CDR1 SGHRS, CDR2 YFSETQ. Trimming took 1 base from V and 4 from J; bases not matched to a gene: 3. The DNA for the CDR3 is TGCGCCAGCAGCTTGACAGGGGGCAGGTACGAGCAGTACTTC. Translated, it gives CASSLTGGRYEQYF. The whole variable domain, filled in from reference TRBV5-1 and TRBJ2-7, reads KAGVTQTPRYLIKTRGQQVTLSCSPISGHRSVSWYQQTPGQGLQFLFEYFSETQRNKGNFPGRFSGRQFSNSRSEMNVSTLELGDSALYLCASSLTGGRYEQYFGPGTRLTVT.

The J gene is TRBJ2-5, the V gene TRBV6-6; 8 bases are shared with TRBD2. Germline CDR1 and CDR2: MNHNY and SVGAGI (reference sequence). The CDR3 runs to 14 residues. V gave up 6 bases and J gave up 5 bases; unmatched junction bases: 8. CDR3 DNA: TGTGCCAGCAGGAAGGGACTAGTGGGGGAGACCCAGTACTTC. It yields the protein CASRKGLVGETQYF.

V and J are TRBV6-6 and TRBJ1-5; possible D gene TRBD1, 5 bases. The CDR3 covers 14 residues. V was trimmed by 2 bases and J by 4 bases, leaving 9 bases between them. Germline CDR1 and CDR2: MNHNY and SVGAGI (reference sequence). CDR3 sequence: CASSYPQDNQPQHF. The CDR3 DNA is TGTGCCAGCAGTTACCCACAGGATAATCAGCCCCAGCATTTT.

This clone was detected once. The CDR3 loop reads CASSPQLPGTSGVGGSREQYF. The CDR3 nucleotides are TGCGCCAGCAGCCCCCAACTTCCCGGGACTAGCGGGGTAGGGGGGTCGAGGGAGCAGTACTTC. The rearrangement uses TRBV4-3 and TRBJ2-7, with 13 bases matching TRBD2. The ends lost 4 bases at V and 7 bases at J; junction bases unmatched: 25. The CDR3 spans 21 residues. Germline loops: CDR1 LGHNA, CDR2 YSLEER.

The rearrangement uses TRBV7-9 and TRBJ2-3; 7 positions match TRBD1. Germline loops: CDR1 SEHNR, CDR2 FQNEAQ (reference sequence). The CDR3 totals 15 residues. Germline trimming cut 5 bases from V and 2 bases from J; bases unmatched to any gene: 7. CDR3: CASSPWTGTTDTQYF. The CDR3 nucleotides read TGTGCCAGCAGCCCGTGGACAGGAACCACAGATACGCAGTATTTT.

This clone was counted a single time. The CDR3 sequence: CASSLLGQGNYGYTF. The CDR3 bases are TGTGCCAGCAGCTTATTAGGACAGGGGAACTATGGCTACACCTTC. The chain joins TRBV11-2 to TRBJ1-2; 9 nucleotides match TRBD1. This CDR3 has 15 amino acids. Germline CDR1 SGHAT, CDR2 FQNNGV. The junction had 3 bases not matched to a gene; V was cut back by 2 bases and J by 2 bases.

The CDR3 sequence: CSVITWQDTQYF. In nucleotides, the CDR3 is TGCAGCGTTATAACTTGGCAAGATACGCAGTATTTT. V usage is TRBV29-1 and J usage is TRBJ2-3; D gene uncertain. Germline loops: CDR1 SQVTM, CDR2 ANQGSEA. Between the trimmed V and J ends, which lost 5 bases and 5 bases, there was a span of 11 bases. The CDR3 has 12 amino acids.

This clone was counted between two and nine times. V and J are TRBV10-2 and TRBJ2-7, with TRBD2 identical over 11 bases. CDR1 is WSHSY, CDR2 SAAADI, per germline. This CDR3 region has 19 residues. Trimming at V came to 0 bases and at J to 3 bases, leaving 13 bases not matched to a gene. As DNA, the CDR3 is TGCGCCAGCAGTGAGTCGTCTTCGCGGGCTAGCGGGAGGAACTACGAGCAGTACTTC. Protein sequence: CASSESSSRASGRNYEQYF.